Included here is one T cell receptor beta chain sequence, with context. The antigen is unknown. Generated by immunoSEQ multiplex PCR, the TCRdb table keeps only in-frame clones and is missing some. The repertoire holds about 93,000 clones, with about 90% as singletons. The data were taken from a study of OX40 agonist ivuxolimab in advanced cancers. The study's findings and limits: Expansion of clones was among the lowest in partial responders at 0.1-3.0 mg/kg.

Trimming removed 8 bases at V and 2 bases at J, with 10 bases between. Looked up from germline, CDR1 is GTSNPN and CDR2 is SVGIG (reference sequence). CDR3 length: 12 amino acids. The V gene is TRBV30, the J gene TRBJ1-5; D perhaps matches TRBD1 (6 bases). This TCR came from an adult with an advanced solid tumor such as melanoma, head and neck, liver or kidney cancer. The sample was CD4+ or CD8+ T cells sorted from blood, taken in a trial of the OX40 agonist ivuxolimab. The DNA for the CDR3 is TGTGCCGGGGGGGGCCGCAATCAGCCCCAGCATTTT. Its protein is CAGGGRNQPQHF.